This T cell receptor (beta chain) comes out of a study of blood T cell repertoires in COVID-19. Produced via immunoSEQ multiplex PCR; TCRdb's table is partial and in-frame only. The data hold approximately 99,000 clones, with roughly 89% observed a single time. Input material: peripheral blood. This TCR was sampled from a man aged 70 or older with active or convalescent COVID-19.

CDR3 sequence reads: CASGSGTSGGDTQYF. The CDR3, as DNA: TGTGCTAGTGGTTCCGGGACTAGCGGGGGAGATACGCAGTATTTT. The chain recombines TRBV12-5 with TRBJ2-3; 14 positions agree with TRBD2. This CDR3 comprises 15 residues. The V gene end was trimmed by 4 bases and the J gene end by 5 bases; junction bases not matched to a gene: 2. Per the germline V gene, CDR1 is LGHNT and CDR2 is FRNRAP.